Each of the 24 T cell receptor beta chains below was sequenced from the same sample in a study of blood T cell repertoires in COVID-19. Data came from immunoSEQ multiplex PCR; TCRdb stores just in-frame clones and leaves some out. The top ten clones hold around 4.8% of a sample with 320,000 or so clones, about 89% of them seen once. Source material: PBMCs or T cells enriched from blood (not recorded which). These receptors originate from a man aged 60-69 years who had recovered from COVID-19.

The chain combines TRBV25-1 with TRBJ2-7; TRBD1 matches 10 bases. The ends lost 5 bases at V and 4 bases at J; junction bases unmatched: 8. The CDR3 has 15 amino acids. Per the germline V gene, CDR1 is MGHDK and CDR2 is SYGVNS. CDR3 in DNA: TGTGCCAGCAGTCCTACCGACAGGGGGCTGTACGAGCAGTACTTC. Translating it yields CASSPTDRGLYEQYF.

This rearrangement joins TRBV25-1 to TRBJ2-7; TRBD1 aligns across 8 bases. This CDR3 has 15 residues. The ends lost 1 base at V and 6 bases at J; junction bases unmatched: 8. Germline loops: CDR1 MGHDK, CDR2 SYGVNS. This CDR3 reads CASSELGDRSFEQYF. The CDR3 DNA reads TGTGCCAGCAGTGAATTAGGGGACAGGAGTTTCGAGCAGTACTTC.

V is TRBV7-9 and J is TRBJ1-4; tentative D call: TRBD1 (6 bases). This CDR3 has 16 residues. Germline CDR1 and CDR2: SEHNR and FQNEAQ (reference sequence). V lost 5 bases and J lost 4, with 17 bases in between. The CDR3 region has the DNA TGTGCCAGCAGCACTGGACAGAACACCATTAATGAAAAACTGTTTTTT. Encoded protein: CASSTGQNTINEKLFF.

The CDR3 nucleotides read TGTGCCAGCAGCCAAATCGGAACAGGGAAGAACACTGAAGCTTTCTTT. Residues: CASSQIGTGKNTEAFF. The chain combines TRBV3-1 (or the pseudogene TRBV3-2) with TRBJ1-1; tentative D call: TRBD1 (6 bases). Trimming removed 2 bases at V and 1 base at J, with 14 bases between. Germline V gene sequence: CDR1 LGHDT, CDR2 YNNKEL (reference sequence). This CDR3 contains 16 residues.

The V call is TRBV3-1 (or the pseudogene TRBV3-2), the J call TRBJ2-1; D ambiguous. This CDR3 comprises 15 residues. Germline lookup yields CDR1 LGHDT and CDR2 YNNKEL (reference sequence). The V end lost 0 bases, the J end lost 0 bases, and 6 bases lay between the germline ends. CDR3 DNA: TGTGCCAGCAGCCAAGATAGGAGCTCCTACAATGAGCAGTTCTTC. Protein sequence: CASSQDRSSYNEQFF.

The chain combines TRBV7-8 with TRBJ2-7; TRBD1 matches at 10 bases. The germline CDR1 and CDR2 sequences are SGHVS and FQNEAQ. V lost 2 bases to trimming and J lost 6 bases; unmatched junction nucleotides: 10. The CDR3 runs to 16 residues. This CDR3 reads CASSLKRQGAKGEQYF. The CDR3 region has the DNA TGTGCCAGCAGCTTAAAGAGACAGGGGGCGAAGGGCGAGCAGTACTTC. The variable domain in full, completed from reference TRBV7-8 and TRBJ2-7, reads GAGVSQSPRYKVAKRGQDVALRCDPISGHVSLFWYQQALGQGPEFLTYFQNEAQLDKSGLPSDRFFAERPEGSVSTLKIQRTQQEDSAVYLCASSLKRQGAKGEQYFGPGTRLTVT.

Only a few counts were recorded for this clone. The rearrangement uses TRBV3-1 (or the pseudogene TRBV3-2) and TRBJ1-6; 11 bases line up with TRBD1. V lost 6 bases to trimming and J lost 8 bases; unmatched junction nucleotides: 12. CDR1 is LGHDT, CDR2 YNNKEL, per germline (reference sequence). This CDR3 has 17 residues. The CDR3: CASRPRDRGFSDSPLHF. Here the CDR3 DNA reads TGTGCCAGCAGACCCCGGGACAGGGGGTTCTCGGATTCACCCCTCCACTTT.

The V gene is TRBV6-4, the J gene TRBJ1-3, with a tentative D call TRBD1 (6 bases). CDR3 size: 15 residues. V lost 8 bases, J lost 4 bases, and 18 bases lay in between. CDR1 is MRHNA and CDR2 is SNTAGT in the germline V gene. CDR3 DNA sequence: TGTGCCAGCGGGGCACAGGGATTGGACGGAAACACCATATATTTT. This translates into CASGAQGLDGNTIYF.

The chain uses TRBV6-4 and TRBJ2-1, with 12 bases matching TRBD2. The CDR3 spans 19 residues. Germline V CDR1 and CDR2: MRHNA, SNTAGT. The V gene end was trimmed by 6 bases and the J gene end by 2 bases; junction bases not matched to a gene: 14. In DNA, the CDR3 is TGTGCCAGCAGGCCCGGACTAGCGGGAATCAGTGGGACCTACAATGAGCAGTTCTTC. It codes for CASRPGLAGISGTYNEQFF.

The V gene is TRBV11-2, the J gene TRBJ2-5; D ambiguous. V was pared by 3 bases and J by 2 bases, with 4 bases between. Germline-derived CDR1 and CDR2 are SGHAT and FQNNGV. The CDR3 totals 12 residues. This chain's CDR3 is CASSFSQETQYF. The CDR3 DNA sequence: TGTGCCAGCAGCTTTTCACAAGAGACCCAGTACTTC.

The table lists this clone with a count of one. The gene calls are TRBV7-3 and TRBJ2-1; D might be TRBD2 (7 bases). Trimming removed 5 bases at V and 6 bases at J, with 14 bases between. This CDR3 region has 14 residues. Germline V lookup: CDR1 SGHTA, CDR2 FQGTGA. CDR3: CASSRGGGPNEQFF. The DNA for the CDR3 is TGTGCCAGCAGCCGCGGGGGCGGACCCAATGAGCAGTTCTTC.

The sample holds one count of this clone. The V gene is TRBV3-1 (or the pseudogene TRBV3-2), the J gene TRBJ1-4, with 7 positions matching TRBD1. The V gene's germline CDR1 is LGHDT and CDR2 YNNKEL (reference sequence). The junction had 11 bases not matched to a gene; V was cut back by 4 bases and J by 6 bases. The CDR3 is 16 amino acids. CDR3 sequence (DNA): TGTGCCAGCAGCCCCACCTACGGACAGGCCCATGAAAAACTGTTTTTT. Protein sequence: CASSPTYGQAHEKLFF.

V gene TRBV11-3 combines with J gene TRBJ2-1; 7 nucleotides agree with TRBD2. V gave up 2 bases and J gave up 9 bases; unmatched junction bases: 7. The CDR3 runs to 14 residues. From germline, CDR1 is SGHNT and CDR2 YENEEA. The CDR3, as DNA: TGTGCCAGCAGCTTATATTCTAGCGGAGGTGAGCAGTTCTTC. The encoded protein is CASSLYSSGGEQFF.

The V and J genes are TRBV19 and TRBJ2-3; TRBD2 matches at 9 bases. CDR1 LNHDA and CDR2 SQIVND come from the germline V gene (reference sequence). V shed 7 bases, J shed 9 bases, and the junction held 17 bases outside the gene matches. There are 16 residues in the CDR3. DNA for the CDR3: TGTGCCAGTATGGGGCCCGGGACTAGCCCACTTGAAACGCAGTATTTT. Translation: CASMGPGTSPLETQYF.

This chain links TRBV27 with TRBJ2-1, with 7 bases aligning to TRBD1. After removal of 1 base from V and 14 bases from J, the junction contained 5 bases not matched to a gene. The V gene's germline CDR1 is MNHEY and CDR2 SMNVEV (reference sequence). The CDR3 loop spans 12 amino acids. The CDR3 DNA reads as TGTGCCAGCAGTTTATTGGGGCAGGGGGAGTTCTTC. Its translation: CASSLLGQGEFF.

The chain joins TRBV5-1 to TRBJ2-1, with D hard to call. The germline CDR1 and CDR2 sequences are SGHRS and YFSETQ. The CDR3 extends over 13 amino acids. The germline V and J ends were trimmed by 5 bases and 6 bases, with 12 bases remaining between them. CDR3 loop: CASRPYTGNEQFF. The CDR3 coding sequence is TGCGCCAGCAGGCCCTATACGGGCAATGAGCAGTTCTTC.

The rearrangement uses TRBV6-2 or TRBV6-3 and TRBJ2-7; 13 bases are a match to TRBD2. CDR3 length: 14 residues. Germline V lookup: CDR1 MNHEY, CDR2 SVGEGT. Germline trimming cut 5 bases from V and 3 bases from J; bases unmatched to any gene: 1. Written as DNA, the CDR3 is TGTGCCAGCAGTGGACTAGCGGGAGTCTACGAGCAGTACTTC. Its protein is CASSGLAGVYEQYF.

The chain has TRBV4-2 and TRBJ1-3, with D tentatively TRBD1 (5 bases). CDR3 length: 17 amino acids. V was cut by 4 bases and J by 0 bases, with 16 bases left in between. Per germline, CDR1 LGHNA and CDR2 YNFKEQ. The CDR3 spells CASSREGAISSGNTIYF. In DNA form, the CDR3 reads TGTGCCAGCAGCCGTGAAGGGGCGATCAGCTCTGGAAACACCATATATTTT.

The chain recombines TRBV9 with TRBJ1-2, with D maybe TRBD1 (5 bases). This CDR3 region has 13 residues. Per the germline V gene, CDR1 is SGDLS and CDR2 is YYNGEE. Trimming shortened V by 0 bases and J by 5 bases, and 8 bases separated the two germline ends. The CDR3 DNA reads TGTGCCAGCAGCGTAGGTGGGGGGTATGGCTACACCTTC. Amino acids: CASSVGGGYGYTF.

V usage is TRBV19 and J usage is TRBJ2-1; 7 nucleotides match TRBD2. The CDR3 spans 16 residues. Germline V gene lookup returns CDR1 LNHDA and CDR2 SQIVND (reference sequence). Trimming took 3 bases from V and 4 from J; bases not matched to a gene: 9. CDR3 DNA: TGTGCCAGTAGTATTGGGTCGGCTAGCGGTTACAATGAGCAGTTCTTC. Translating gives CASSIGSASGYNEQFF. The whole variable domain, remainder taken from reference TRBV19 and TRBJ2-1, is DGGITQSPKYLFRKEGQNVTLSCEQNLNHDAMYWYRQDPGQGLRLIYYSQIVNDFQKGDIAEGYSVSREKKESFPLTVTSAQKNPTAFYLCASSIGSASGYNEQFFGPGTRLTVL.

Only one count was recorded for this clone. V and J are TRBV5-1 and TRBJ1-3; TRBD1 aligns across 7 bases. The V segment lost 4 bases and the J segment 4 bases; nucleotides outside the gene matches: 14. CDR1 and CDR2 (germline): SGHRS, YFSETQ. The CDR3 is 17 residues long. The CDR3 nucleotides read TGCGCCAGCAGCCAACTCACAGGGGCGCTCACCGGAAACACCATATATTTT. Translating gives CASSQLTGALTGNTIYF. Full variable domain (remainder filled in from reference TRBV5-1 and TRBJ1-3): KAGVTQTPRYLIKTRGQQVTLSCSPISGHRSVSWYQQTPGQGLQFLFEYFSETQRNKGNFPGRFSGRQFSNSRSEMNVSTLELGDSALYLCASSQLTGALTGNTIYFGEGSWLTVV.

The J gene is TRBJ2-1, the V gene TRBV4-2; 7 positions agree with TRBD2. The V gene's germline CDR1 is LGHNA and CDR2 YNFKEQ. V lost 1 base and J lost 3; bases outside the gene matches: 6. The CDR3 extends over 16 amino acids. The CDR3 loop reads CASSQGVGDYYNEQFF. DNA for the CDR3: TGTGCCAGCAGCCAAGGGGTAGGGGACTACTACAATGAGCAGTTCTTC.

The chain uses TRBV21-1 and TRBJ2-2; the table assigns TRBD2, which was not confirmed against the DNA. TRBV21-1 is shown as a pseudogene. The CDR3 is made up of 14 amino acids. The DNA for the CDR3 is TGTGCCAGCAGCAAGCGGCTATTCACCGGGGAGCTGTTTTTT. Amino acid sequence: CASSKRLFTGELFF.

The CDR3: CASSQQAGANNEQFF. Here the CDR3 DNA reads TGTGCCAGCAGCCAACAAGCGGGAGCTAACAATGAGCAGTTCTTC. V is TRBV4-2 and J is TRBJ2-1, with 8 bases that match TRBD2. The J segment lost 5 bases and the V segment lost 2 bases, leaving 5 bases of the junction unmatched. Germline CDR1 is LGHNA and CDR2 is YNFKEQ. This CDR3 region has 15 residues.